This TCR beta chain was sequenced in a study of molecular identifiers for immune sequencing clone quantification. Study outcomes and limitations: Naive cells had under 1% of molecules in clones above 20 RNA copies, effectors over 97%. Jurkat TCR RNA spiked in from one cell (amid 800,000 to 1,000,000 naive cells) was reportedly detectable.

TCRdb reanalysed the PCR reads using MiXCR and keeps one entry per CDR3 protein. The sample holds roughly 320,000 distinct CDR3 sequences, about 22% seen once. CDR3 size: 15 residues. V gave up 3 bases and J gave up 3 bases, with 11 bases separating them. Germline-derived CDR1 and CDR2 are MNHEY and SMNVEV (reference sequence). Sequencing libraries of naive CD8 cells derived from roughly 20,000 to 1,000,000 sorted cells with 10%, 30% or 50% RNA. Of note for this clonotype: Its antigen remains unidentified.

Specimen: naive CD8+ T cells from blood, with Jurkat cell RNA spiked in. Subset specified: FACS-sorted CD8+CD4-CCR7+CD45RA+ naive T cells. The TCR comes from a human donor in good health. Some libraries in this study had Jurkat cell RNA spiked in. The chain joins TRBV27 to TRBJ2-2, with D unresolved. The CDR3 is CASSFTFTDTGELFF. The CDR3 nucleotides read TGTGCCAGCAGTTTTACTTTTACAGACACCGGGGAGCTGTTTTTT.